The rows below give T cell receptor beta chains drawn from one sample of a study of identical twins. TCRdb independently ran MiXCR on the 5' RACE reads; one entry per CDR3 protein. The repertoire has fewer than 900,000 distinct CDR3 sequences, about 20% of them found once; the top ten carry around 4.5%. In addition, the sample was reused for a study of T cells expressing NK-cell markers.

Sequenced input: PBMCs. These receptors originate from a woman younger than 30 in good health. The CDR3 runs from the conserved cysteine through the conserved F or W. Fields, in order: V gene, J gene, CDR3 length, D gene, clone size, CDR3 DNA, CDR3 protein. D genes are given only for firm matches. The size field is filled for only some rows; it gives once, few, many or a size class.

TRBV20-1	TRBJ2-1	14	TRBD2	NA	TGCAGTGCCCCGCGGACTAGCGGGACCATTGAGCAGTTCTTC	CSAPRTSGTIEQFF
TRBV20-1	TRBJ2-1	14	TRBD2	NA	TGCAGTGCTAGATCTAGCGGGGGGGTCAATGAGCAGTTCTTC	CSARSSGGVNEQFF
TRBV9	TRBJ2-7	15	NA	NA	TGTGCCAGCAGCGTAGAGCCGGGGGCTACCTACGAGCAGTACTTC	CASSVEPGATYEQYF
TRBV12-3/TRBV12-4	TRBJ2-2	14	NA	NA	TGTGCCAGCAGTGATCAGGGGAGCACCGGGGAGCTGTTTTTT	CASSDQGSTGELFF
TRBV2	TRBJ2-3	15	TRBD2	many	TGTGCCAGTGTTCCCGGGACTAGCATCGCAGATACGCAGTATTTT	CASVPGTSIADTQYF
TRBV20-1	TRBJ1-3	14	NA	many	TGCAGTGCTAGAGCGACAGGACCAGGGAACACCATATATTTT	CSARATGPGNTIYF
TRBV5-1	TRBJ2-1	15	NA	few	TGCGCCAGCAGCTTGGTGGTGGGAGGCGCGGGTGAGCAGTTCTTC	CASSLVVGGAGEQFF
TRBV5-5	TRBJ2-1	16	NA	many	TGTGCCAGCAGCTTGCCCCCTCCAGGGAGGTCCAATGAGCAGTTCTTC	CASSLPPPGRSNEQFF
TRBV12-3/TRBV12-4	TRBJ1-6	13	NA	NA	TGTGCCAGCAGTTTGGGCCACAATTCACCCCTCCACTTT	CASSLGHNSPLHF
TRBV7-9	TRBJ2-3	12	NA	NA	TGTGCCAGCAGCTTATGGGGGAGTACGCAGTATTTT	CASSLWGSTQYF
TRBV12-3/TRBV12-4	TRBJ2-1	13	NA	few	TGTGCCAGCAGTTCCTTCAGACACAATGAGCAGTTCTTC	CASSSFRHNEQFF
TRBV10-3	TRBJ2-1	11	NA	many	TGTGCCATAGGGGGGAACTATGAGCAGTTCTTC	CAIGGNYEQFF
TRBV12-3/TRBV12-4	TRBJ2-7	14	NA	NA	TGTGCCAGCAGTTTGGCAGCGGGCTTCTACGAGCAGTACTTC	CASSLAAGFYEQYF
TRBV12-3/TRBV12-4	TRBJ2-2	15	TRBD2	NA	TGTGCCAGCAGTTCCCCACTAGCGGCCACCGGGGAGCTGTTTTTT	CASSSPLAATGELFF
TRBV5-1	TRBJ2-7	15	TRBD2	NA	TGCGCCAGCAGCGTACTAGCGGGGCGAAACTACGAGCAGTACTTC	CASSVLAGRNYEQYF
TRBV20-1	TRBJ2-7	15	TRBD1	few	TGCAGTGCTAGAACCCTCCGGGACAGGGACCACGAGCAGTACTTC	CSARTLRDRDHEQYF
TRBV20-1	TRBJ2-1	14	NA	NA	TGCAGTGCTAGGCCGGTTTCCGGACATGATGAGCAGTTCTTC	CSARPVSGHDEQFF
TRBV12-3/TRBV12-4	TRBJ1-4	13	NA	many	TGTGCCAGCAGTTTTCAACCCGGGGAAAAACTGTTTTTT	CASSFQPGEKLFF
TRBV11-3	TRBJ1-1	15	TRBD1	few	TGTGCCAGCAGCCCAGCCGGGACAGTGAACACTGAAGCTTTCTTT	CASSPAGTVNTEAFF
TRBV12-3/TRBV12-4	TRBJ1-1	15	NA	few	TGTGCCAGCAGTTTATCATGGGGTGGGGGCACTGAAGCTTTCTTT	CASSLSWGGGTEAFF
TRBV12-5	TRBJ2-5	14	NA	NA	TGTGCTAGTGCTCGACAGGCCATCGGAGAGACCCAGTACTTC	CASARQAIGETQYF
TRBV9	TRBJ2-1	16	TRBD1	NA	TGTGCCAGCAGCTCCAGGACAGGGCCGGGCTACAATGAGCAGTTCTTC	CASSSRTGPGYNEQFF
TRBV5-6	TRBJ2-2	13	NA	NA	TGTGCCAGCAGCTTGGTGTACACCGGGGAGCTGTTTTTT	CASSLVYTGELFF
TRBV20-1	TRBJ1-1	15	NA	NA	TGCAGTGATAGAGTCCCTCAGGCTACGAACACTGAAGCTTTCTTT	CSDRVPQATNTEAFF
TRBV20-1	TRBJ1-6	15	NA	few	TGCAGTGCTAGTAAGGTCGGGAGGAGCAATTCACCCCTCCACTTT	CSASKVGRSNSPLHF
TRBV7-6	TRBJ1-2	13	NA	NA	TGTGCCAGCAGCTTAGGCAGCCCTGGGGGCTACACCTTC	CASSLGSPGGYTF
TRBV7-9	TRBJ2-5	15	NA	NA	TGTGCCAGCAGCTTATTAACAGGGGAGGAGGAGACCCAGTACTTC	CASSLLTGEEETQYF
TRBV20-1	TRBJ2-7	12	NA	NA	TGCAGTGCTAGGCGGGTTACGGGCGAGCAGTACTTC	CSARRVTGEQYF
TRBV4-2	TRBJ2-7	15	NA	few	TGTGCCAGCAGCCAAGAGGGCAGCTTAACCTACGAGCAGTACTTC	CASSQEGSLTYEQYF
TRBV29-1	TRBJ2-5	11	NA	few	TGCAGCGTTCTCAGTGGGGAGACCCAGTACTTC	CSVLSGETQYF